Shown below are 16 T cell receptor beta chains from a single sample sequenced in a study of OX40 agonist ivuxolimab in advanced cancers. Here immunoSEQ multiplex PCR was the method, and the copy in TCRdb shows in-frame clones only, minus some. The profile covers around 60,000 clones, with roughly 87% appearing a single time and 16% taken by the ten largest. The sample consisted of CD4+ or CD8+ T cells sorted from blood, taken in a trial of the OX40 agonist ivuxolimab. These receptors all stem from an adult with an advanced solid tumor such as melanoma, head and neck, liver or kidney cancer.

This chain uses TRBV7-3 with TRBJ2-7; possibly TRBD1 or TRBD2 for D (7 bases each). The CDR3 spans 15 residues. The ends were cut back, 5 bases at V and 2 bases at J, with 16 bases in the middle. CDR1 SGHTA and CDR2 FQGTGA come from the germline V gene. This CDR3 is CASSPQQGTTYEQYF. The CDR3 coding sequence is TGTGCCAGCAGCCCCCAACAGGGGACTACCTACGAGCAGTACTTC.

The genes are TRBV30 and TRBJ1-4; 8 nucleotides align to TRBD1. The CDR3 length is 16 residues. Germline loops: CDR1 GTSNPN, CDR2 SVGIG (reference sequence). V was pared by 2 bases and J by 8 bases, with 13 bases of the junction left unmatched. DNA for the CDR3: TGTGCCTGGAGTTACCCCCTGACAGGGGTAGGGGAAAAACTGTTTTTT. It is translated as CAWSYPLTGVGEKLFF.

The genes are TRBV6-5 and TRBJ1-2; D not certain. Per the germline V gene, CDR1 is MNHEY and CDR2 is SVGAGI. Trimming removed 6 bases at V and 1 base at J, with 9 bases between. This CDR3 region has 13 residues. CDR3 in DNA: TGTGCCAGCAGCATTGGTGATAACTATGGCTACACCTTC. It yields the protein CASSIGDNYGYTF.

The CDR3 region is CATSRNTGPNQPQHF. The DNA for the CDR3 is TGTGCCACCAGCAGAAATACAGGGCCTAATCAGCCCCAGCATTTT. The J gene is TRBJ1-5, the V gene TRBV15; weak D call: TRBD1 (6 bases). The CDR3 spans 15 residues. Trimming took off 2 bases at V and 4 bases at J, with 12 bases between the two ends. CDR1 and CDR2 from the germline V gene are LNHNV and YYDKDF (reference sequence).

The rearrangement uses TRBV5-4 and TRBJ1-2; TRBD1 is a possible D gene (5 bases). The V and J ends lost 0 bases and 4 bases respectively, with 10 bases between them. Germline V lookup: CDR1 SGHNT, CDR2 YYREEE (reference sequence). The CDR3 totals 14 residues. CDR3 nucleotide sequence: TGTGCCAGCAGCTTGGCAGGGACGAGCTATGGCTACACCTTC. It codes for CASSLAGTSYGYTF.

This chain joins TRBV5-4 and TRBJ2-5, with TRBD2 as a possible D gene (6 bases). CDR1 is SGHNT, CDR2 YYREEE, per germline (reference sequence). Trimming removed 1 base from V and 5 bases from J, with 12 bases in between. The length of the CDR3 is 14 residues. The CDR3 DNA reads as TGTGCCAGCAGCTTGAAACTAGCCGGGGAGACCCAGTACTTC. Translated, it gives CASSLKLAGETQYF.

CDR3 sequence: CASNGRPSNTGELFF. In DNA form, the CDR3 reads TGTGCCAGCAATGGCAGGCCATCGAACACCGGGGAGCTGTTTTTT. The chain couples TRBV6-5 to TRBJ2-2; D gene ambiguous. V gave up 7 bases and J gave up 0 bases, with 12 bases separating them. Germline V gene sequence: CDR1 MNHEY, CDR2 SVGAGI. The CDR3 is 15 amino acids.

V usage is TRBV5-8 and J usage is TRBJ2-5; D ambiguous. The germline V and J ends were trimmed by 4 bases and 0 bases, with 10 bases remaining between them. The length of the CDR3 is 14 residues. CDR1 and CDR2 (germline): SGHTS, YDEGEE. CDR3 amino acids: CASSLGLNQETQYF. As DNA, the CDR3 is TGTGCCAGCAGCCTGGGATTAAACCAAGAGACCCAGTACTTC.

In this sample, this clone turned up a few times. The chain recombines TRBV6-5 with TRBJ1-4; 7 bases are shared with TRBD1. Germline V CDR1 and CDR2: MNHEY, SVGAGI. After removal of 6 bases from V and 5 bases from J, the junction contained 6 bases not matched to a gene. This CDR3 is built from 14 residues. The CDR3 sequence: CASRQGSVNEKLFF. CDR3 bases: TGTGCCAGCAGACAGGGGAGTGTAAATGAAAAACTGTTTTTT.

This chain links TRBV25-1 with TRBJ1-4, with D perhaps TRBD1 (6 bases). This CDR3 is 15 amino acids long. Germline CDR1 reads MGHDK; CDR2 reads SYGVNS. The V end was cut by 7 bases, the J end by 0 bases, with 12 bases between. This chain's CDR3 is CASNGQSATNEKLFF. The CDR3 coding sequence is TGTGCCAGCAATGGACAGTCCGCAACTAATGAAAAACTGTTTTTT.

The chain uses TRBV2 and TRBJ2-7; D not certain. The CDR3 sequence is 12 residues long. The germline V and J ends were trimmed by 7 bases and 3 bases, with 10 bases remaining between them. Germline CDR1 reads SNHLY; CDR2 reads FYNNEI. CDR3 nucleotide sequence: TGTGCCAGCACGCGGAACCTCTACGAGCAGTACTTC. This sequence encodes CASTRNLYEQYF.

CDR3 amino acids: CASSLAGGPGQGISGNTIYF. CDR3 coding DNA: TGCGCCAGCAGCTTGGCCGGGGGTCCTGGACAGGGGATATCTGGAAACACCATATATTTT. V is TRBV5-1 and J is TRBJ1-3; TRBD1 matches 9 bases. The junction had 14 bases not matched to a gene; V was cut back by 0 bases and J by 1 base. The CDR3 runs 20 residues. Germline CDR1 and CDR2: SGHRS and YFSETQ.

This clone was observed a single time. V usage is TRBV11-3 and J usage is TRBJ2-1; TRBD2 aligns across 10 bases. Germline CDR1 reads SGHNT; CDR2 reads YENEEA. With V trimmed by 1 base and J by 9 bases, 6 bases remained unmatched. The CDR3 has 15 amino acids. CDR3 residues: CASSLGAGGPGEQFF. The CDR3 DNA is TGTGCCAGCAGCTTAGGAGCGGGAGGGCCCGGTGAGCAGTTCTTC.

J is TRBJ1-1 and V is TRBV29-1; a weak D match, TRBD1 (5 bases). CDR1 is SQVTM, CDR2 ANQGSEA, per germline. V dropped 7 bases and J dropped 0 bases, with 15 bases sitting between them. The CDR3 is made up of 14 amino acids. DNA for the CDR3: TGCAGCGCTGGGGGTGGAGCAATGAACACTGAAGCTTTCTTT. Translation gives CSAGGGAMNTEAFF.

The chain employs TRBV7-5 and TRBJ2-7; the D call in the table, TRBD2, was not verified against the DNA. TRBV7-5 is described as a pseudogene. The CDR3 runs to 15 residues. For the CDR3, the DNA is TGTGCCAGAAGCAGCGCGGGGTCCCGGGTCTACGAGCAGTACTTC. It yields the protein CARSSAGSRVYEQYF.

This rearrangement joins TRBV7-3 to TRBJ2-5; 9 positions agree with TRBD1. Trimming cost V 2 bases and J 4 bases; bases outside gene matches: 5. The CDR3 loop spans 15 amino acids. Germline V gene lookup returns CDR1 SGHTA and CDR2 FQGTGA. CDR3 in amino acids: CASSLGGQGAETQYF. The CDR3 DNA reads TGTGCCAGCAGCTTAGGGGGACAGGGTGCAGAGACCCAGTACTTC.